This is a list of T cell receptor beta chains from one sample in a study of shared clonotypes between healthy human individuals. The table came from immunoSEQ multiplex PCR; TCRdb's copy has only in-frame clones and leaves some out. Counted here are some 2.1 million clones, roughly 94% occurring once; the ten biggest clones make up about 1.1%. The source material was naive CD8+ T cells sorted from blood. The receptors here all came from a man aged 18 to 35 in good health. Each CDR3 is given with its conserved first and last residue.

J | V | CDR3
TRBJ2-7 | TRBV9 | CASSLRQGYEQYF
TRBJ1-2 | TRBV28 | CASSLTGDYGYTF
TRBJ1-2 | TRBV6-1 | CASSEAVTGAYGYTF
TRBJ2-3 | TRBV11-1 | CASSLGVGEPGGTDTQYF
TRBJ2-7 | TRBV6-1 | CASSESRGAEQYF
TRBJ1-2 | TRBV10-3 | CAISEVALDNHNYGYTF
TRBJ2-5 | TRBV5-1 | CASSFQTAGGIGETQYF
TRBJ2-3 | TRBV25-1 | CASSTLGTGVADTQYF
TRBJ2-7 | TRBV6-6 | CASEDRDRGSYEQYF
TRBJ2-1 | TRBV11-2 | CASSSRQGSAYNEQFF
TRBJ1-2 | TRBV27 | CASSLYGDGYTF
TRBJ2-3 | TRBV6-1 | CASSEARAGPSTDTQYF
TRBJ2-5 | TRBV27 | CASSPGLAEETQYF
TRBJ2-1 | TRBV7-8 | CASSLGLAGGFSSYNEQFF
TRBJ2-2 | TRBV4-1 | CASSPGQANTGELFF
TRBJ2-2 | TRBV7-9 | CASRSPGLGFNTGELFF
TRBJ2-7 | TRBV27 | CASSLLLAPYEQYF
TRBJ2-7 | TRBV6-5 | CASSLGQGQLLYEQYF
TRBJ1-6 | TRBV2 | CASSEEAGRSYNSPLHF
TRBJ2-2 | TRBV7-9 | CASSQAGTGELFF
TRBJ1-1 | TRBV4-3 | CASSQVPGQGDYTFF
TRBJ2-7 | TRBV19 | CASSLAHPGEQYF
TRBJ2-2 | TRBV4-1 | CASSQVGGPLGELFF
TRBJ1-1 | TRBV7-9 | CASIPPGHMNTEAFF
TRBJ1-2 | TRBV5-4 | CASSFGGGYTF
TRBJ1-5 | TRBV6-1 | CASSEDAGVNQPQHF
TRBJ2-2 | TRBV27 | CASLGLAGGPDTGELFF
TRBJ2-5 | TRBV14 | CASSQVSGVQETQYF
TRBJ2-3 | TRBV4-3 | CASSQGADSDTQYF
TRBJ2-2 | TRBV27 | CASSFGSGSAGELFF
TRBJ2-7 | TRBV7-2 | CASSHPAGTGKYEQYF
TRBJ2-7 | TRBV7-8 | CASSLVLGELTYEQYF
TRBJ2-2 | TRBV11-2 | CASTFSLRPANTGELFF
TRBJ2-5 | TRBV9 | CASSVVLEKGTSGDQETQYF
TRBJ2-2 | TRBV7-9 | CASSLLPGQGDTGELFF
TRBJ2-2 | TRBV5-4 | CASTLDAGELFF
TRBJ2-1 | TRBV30 | CAWSRGFNEQFF
TRBJ2-1 | TRBV5-6 | CASSSDPSGNEQFF
TRBJ2-7 | TRBV28 | CASSPSRDISPYEQYF
TRBJ2-2 | TRBV27 | CASTPSSPGELFF
TRBJ2-7 | TRBV6-5 | CASSPGRQGVYEQYF
TRBJ1-2 | TRBV2 | CASMGSQHYGYTF
TRBJ1-1 | TRBV5-1 | CASSPPDTEAFF
TRBJ2-1 | TRBV19 | CASSITPTYGEQFF
TRBJ1-1 | TRBV19 | CASSADGTEAFF
TRBJ2-7 | TRBV7-9 | CASSGRTIPYEQYF
TRBJ2-7 | TRBV7-8 | CASSLVGRGIYEQYF
TRBJ2-1 | TRBV9 | CASSANSGNEQFF
TRBJ2-2 | TRBV6-1 | CASSAQLAGGLYTGELFF
TRBJ2-7 | TRBV6-5 | CASSYSAGDSSYEQYF
TRBJ2-1 | TRBV30 | CAWSWTGDNEQFF
TRBJ1-1 | TRBV7-8 | CASSLTGGGFGEAFF
TRBJ2-7 | TRBV9 | CASEGKTWTRNYEQYF
TRBJ2-5 | TRBV14 | CASSQGSGETQYF
TRBJ1-2 | TRBV30 | CAWGGVTGTSYGYTF
TRBJ2-7 | TRBV7-9 | CASSPPPTPSSYEQYF
TRBJ2-3 | TRBV7-9 | CASSLFREVPDTQYF
TRBJ1-1 | TRBV5-1 | CASSLGGLLNTEAFF
TRBJ2-5 | TRBV6-7 | CASSSDRDRDRETQYF